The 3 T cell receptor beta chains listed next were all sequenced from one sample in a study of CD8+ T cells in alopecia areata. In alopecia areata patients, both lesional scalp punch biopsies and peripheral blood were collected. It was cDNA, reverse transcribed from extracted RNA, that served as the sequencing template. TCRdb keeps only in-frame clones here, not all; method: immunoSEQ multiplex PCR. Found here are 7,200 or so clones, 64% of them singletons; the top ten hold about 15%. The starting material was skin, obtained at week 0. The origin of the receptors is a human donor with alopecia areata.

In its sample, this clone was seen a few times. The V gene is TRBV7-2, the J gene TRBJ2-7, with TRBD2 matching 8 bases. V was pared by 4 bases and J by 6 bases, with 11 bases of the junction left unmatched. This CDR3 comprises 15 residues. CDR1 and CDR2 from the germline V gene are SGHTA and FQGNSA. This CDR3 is CASSSPGRTSREQYF. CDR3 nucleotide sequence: TGTGCCAGCAGCTCCCCCGGGCGGACTAGCCGCGAGCAGTACTTC.

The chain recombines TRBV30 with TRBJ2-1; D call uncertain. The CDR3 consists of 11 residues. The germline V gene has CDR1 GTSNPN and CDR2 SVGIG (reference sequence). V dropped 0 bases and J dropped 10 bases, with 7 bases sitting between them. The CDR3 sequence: CAWSVNWEQFF. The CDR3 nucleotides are TGTGCCTGGAGTGTTAACTGGGAGCAGTTCTTC.

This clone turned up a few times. The CDR3 here is CASSLLTRDNEQFF. Here the CDR3 DNA reads TGTGCCAGCAGCTTATTGACCCGGGACAATGAGCAGTTCTTC. V usage is TRBV7-2 and J usage is TRBJ2-1; D gene ambiguous. The CDR3 totals 14 residues. From germline, CDR1 is SGHTA and CDR2 FQGNSA. V lost 2 bases and J lost 5, with 10 bases in between.